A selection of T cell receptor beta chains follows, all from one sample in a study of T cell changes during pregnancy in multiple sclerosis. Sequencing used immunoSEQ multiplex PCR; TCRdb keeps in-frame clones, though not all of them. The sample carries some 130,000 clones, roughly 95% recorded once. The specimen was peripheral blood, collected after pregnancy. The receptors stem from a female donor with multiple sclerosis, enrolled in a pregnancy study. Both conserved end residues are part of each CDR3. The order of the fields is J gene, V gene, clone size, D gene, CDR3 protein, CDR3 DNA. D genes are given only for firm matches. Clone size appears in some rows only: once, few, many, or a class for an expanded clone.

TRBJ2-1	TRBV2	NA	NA	CASSLPRDEQFF	TGTGCCAGCAGTTTACCCCGAGATGAGCAGTTCTTC
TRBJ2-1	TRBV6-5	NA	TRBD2	CASSYLSGRDYNEQFF	TGTGCCAGCAGTTATCTTAGCGGGAGGGACTACAATGAGCAGTTCTTC
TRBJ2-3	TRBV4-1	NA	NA	CASSQDPGGTDTQYF	TGCGCCAGCAGCCAAGACCCGGGAGGCACAGATACGCAGTATTTT
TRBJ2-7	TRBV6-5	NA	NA	CASSYVSSYEQYF	TGTGCCAGCAGTTATGTGAGTTCCTACGAGCAGTACTTC
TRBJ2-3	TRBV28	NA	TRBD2	CASSKTSGRPDTQYF	TGTGCCAGCAGTAAGACTAGCGGGAGGCCAGATACGCAGTATTTT
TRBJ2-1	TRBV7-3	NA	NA	CASSSPGQGYNEQFF	TGTGCCAGCAGCTCCCCGGGACAAGGGTACAATGAGCAGTTCTTC
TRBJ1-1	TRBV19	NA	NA	CASSMTGLVEAFF	TGTGCCAGTAGTATGACGGGGTTGGTTGAAGCTTTCTTT
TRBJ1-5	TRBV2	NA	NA	CASSWGGPGQPQHF	TGTGCCAGCAGCTGGGGGGGGCCAGGGCAGCCCCAGCATTTT
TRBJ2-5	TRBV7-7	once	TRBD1	CASSLDRGQETQYF	TGTGCTAGCAGCTTAGACAGGGGCCAAGAGACCCAGTACTTC
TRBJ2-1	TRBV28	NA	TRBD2	CASSFVYSGRQVGNEQFF	TGTGCCAGCAGTTTTGTCTACAGCGGGAGACAGGTAGGGAATGAGCAGTTCTTC
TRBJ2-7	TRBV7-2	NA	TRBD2	CASSKGLGAYEQYF	TGTGCCAGCAGCAAGGGACTAGGAGCCTACGAGCAGTACTTC
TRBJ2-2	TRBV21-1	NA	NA	CASSKTRWGRLTGQGPVNTGELFF	TGTGCCAGCAGCAAAACCCGTTGGGGGAGACTCACGGGACAGGGGCCCGTGAACACCGGGGAGCTGTTTTTT
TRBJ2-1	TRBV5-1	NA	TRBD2	CASKGPGLANNEQFF	TGCGCCAGCAAGGGACCGGGACTAGCGAACAATGAGCAGTTCTTC
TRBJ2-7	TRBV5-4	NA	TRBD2	CASSLESGGYEQYF	TGTGCCAGCAGCTTGGAGAGCGGGGGGTACGAGCAGTACTTC
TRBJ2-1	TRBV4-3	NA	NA	CASSQDSGGSYYNEQFF	TGCGCCAGCAGCCAAGATAGTGGCGGGTCCTACTACAATGAGCAGTTCTTC
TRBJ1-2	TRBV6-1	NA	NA	CASSELTGTFSYGYTF	TGTGCCAGCAGTGAGCTAACAGGGACGTTTAGCTATGGCTACACCTTC
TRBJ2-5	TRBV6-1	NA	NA	CASMDETGETQYF	TGTGCCAGCATGGATGAGACGGGGGAGACCCAGTACTTC
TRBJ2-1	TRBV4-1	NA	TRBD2	CASSEGLAFYNEQFF	TGCGCCAGCAGCGAGGGACTAGCATTCTACAATGAGCAGTTCTTC
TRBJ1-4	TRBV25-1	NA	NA	CASSEAPRANEKLFF	TGTGCCAGCAGTGAAGCACCCAGAGCGAATGAAAAACTGTTTTTT
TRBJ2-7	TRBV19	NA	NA	CASSIGQSEQYF	TGTGCCAGTAGTATAGGTCAATCCGAGCAGTACTTC
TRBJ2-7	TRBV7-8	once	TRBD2	CASRPSGRSYEQYF	TGTGCCAGCAGGCCTAGCGGGAGATCCTACGAGCAGTACTTC
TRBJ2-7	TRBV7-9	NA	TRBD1	CASSSGQGRSYEQYF	TGTGCCAGCAGCTCGGGACAGGGGCGGTCCTACGAGCAGTACTTC
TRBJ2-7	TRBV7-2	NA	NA	CASSLGGQSEQYF	TGTGCCAGCAGCTTAGGCGGCCAATCCGAGCAGTACTTC
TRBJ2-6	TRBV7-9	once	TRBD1	CASSLRGLGANVLTF	TGTGCCAGCAGCTTAAGGGGGCTTGGGGCCAACGTCCTGACTTTC
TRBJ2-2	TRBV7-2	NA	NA	CASSRTGVAGELFF	TGTGCCAGCAGCCGGACGGGGGTGGCCGGGGAGCTGTTTTTT
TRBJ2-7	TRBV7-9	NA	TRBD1	CASRQTGQGLAYEQYF	TGTGCCAGCAGACAAACGGGACAGGGGCTCGCCTACGAGCAGTACTTC
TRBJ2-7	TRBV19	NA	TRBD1	CASSIWQGDYEQYF	TGTGCCAGTAGTATATGGCAGGGGGACTACGAGCAGTACTTC
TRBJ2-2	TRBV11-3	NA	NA	CASSSGSGTGELFF	TGTGCCAGCAGCTCGGGGTCAGGTACCGGGGAGCTGTTTTTT
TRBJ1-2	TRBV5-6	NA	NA	CASSLGAGQGYGYTF	TGTGCCAGCAGCTTGGGGGCAGGGCAAGGCTATGGCTACACCTTC
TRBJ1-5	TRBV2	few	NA	CASSSDTYSNQPQHF	TGTGCCAGCAGTTCTGACACCTATAGCAATCAGCCCCAGCATTTT
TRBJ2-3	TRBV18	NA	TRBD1	CASSSPGTGGDTQYF	TGTGCCAGCTCATCTCCCGGGACAGGGGGAGATACGCAGTATTTT
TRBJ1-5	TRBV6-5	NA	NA	CASSYSHNQPQHF	TGTGCCAGCAGTTACTCCCACAATCAGCCCCAGCATTTT
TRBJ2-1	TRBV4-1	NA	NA	CASSPGSEQFF	TGCGCCAGCAGCCCTGGGAGTGAGCAGTTCTTC
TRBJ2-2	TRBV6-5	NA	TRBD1	CASGYRGLNTGELFF	TGTGCCAGCGGGTACAGGGGTCTCAACACCGGGGAGCTGTTTTTT
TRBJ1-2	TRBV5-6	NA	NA	CASSPGEGLPLRGYTF	TGTGCCAGCAGCCCGGGGGAGGGGTTACCCCTCCGGGGCTACACCTTC
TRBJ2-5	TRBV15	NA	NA	CATSRAFGAGEETQYF	TGTGCCACCAGCAGAGCATTCGGGGCAGGGGAAGAGACCCAGTACTTC
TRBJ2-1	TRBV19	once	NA	CASSMNGPRSEQFF	TGTGCCAGTAGTATGAACGGTCCTAGAAGTGAGCAGTTCTTC
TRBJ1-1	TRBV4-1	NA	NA	CASSLGQLNTEAFF	TGCGCCAGCAGCCTAGGACAGTTGAACACTGAAGCTTTCTTT
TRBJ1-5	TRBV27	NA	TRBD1	CASRPTQGGSNQPQHF	TGTGCCAGCAGGCCTACCCAGGGGGGAAGCAATCAGCCCCAGCATTTT
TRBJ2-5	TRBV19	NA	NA	CASSISSGRGLEETQYF	TGTGCCAGTAGTATTTCCAGCGGACGAGGGCTGGAAGAGACCCAGTACTTC
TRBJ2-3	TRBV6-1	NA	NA	CASTFRQTDTQYF	TGTGCCAGCACTTTCAGACAGACAGATACGCAGTATTTT
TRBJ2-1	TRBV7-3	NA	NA	CASSLTGTPSYNEQFF	TGTGCCAGCAGCCTAACCGGGACACCATCCTACAATGAGCAGTTCTTC
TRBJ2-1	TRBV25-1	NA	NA	CASSGSQGSSLYNEQFF	TGTGCCAGCAGTGGGTCACAGGGATCGTCCCTCTACAATGAGCAGTTCTTC